The clone carrying this T cell receptor beta chain has more than one count but fewer than ten. The method was immunoSEQ multiplex PCR; TCRdb's version includes in-frame clones alone and lacks a portion of them. Among approximately 110,000 clones, roughly 80% were seen once, and the ten largest hold just over 15%. This record belongs to a study of blood T cell repertoires in COVID-19. Overall study context: COVID-19 samples collected from the United States, Italy and Spain covered acute and convalescent phases.

V lost 5 bases and J lost 0, with 14 bases in between. Germline CDR1 and CDR2: KGHSH and LQKENI. The CDR3 has 16 residues. The TCR was taken from a woman aged 80 or older with acute or convalescent COVID-19. J is TRBJ2-1 and V is TRBV18; tentative D call: TRBD2 (5 bases). The material sequenced was peripheral blood. The CDR3 reads CASSSQAAGSYNEQFF. For the CDR3, the DNA is TGTGCCAGCTCATCCCAAGCGGCCGGCTCCTACAATGAGCAGTTCTTC.